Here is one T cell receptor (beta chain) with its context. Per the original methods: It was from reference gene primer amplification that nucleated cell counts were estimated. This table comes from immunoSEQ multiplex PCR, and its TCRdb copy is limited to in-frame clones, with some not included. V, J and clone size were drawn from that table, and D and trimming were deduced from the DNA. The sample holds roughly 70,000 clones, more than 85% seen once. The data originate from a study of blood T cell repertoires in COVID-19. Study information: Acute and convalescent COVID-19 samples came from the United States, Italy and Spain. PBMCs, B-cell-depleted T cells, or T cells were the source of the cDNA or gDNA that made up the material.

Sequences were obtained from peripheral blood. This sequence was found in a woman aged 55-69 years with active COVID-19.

For the CDR3, the DNA is TGTGCCAGCAGCTGGACAAATAATGAAAAACTGTTTTTT. Translating gives CASSWTNNEKLFF. The V and J genes are TRBV12-3 or TRBV12-4 and TRBJ1-4, with D perhaps TRBD1 (5 bases). The CDR3 runs to 13 residues. Trimming removed 6 bases at V and 4 bases at J, with 9 bases between.